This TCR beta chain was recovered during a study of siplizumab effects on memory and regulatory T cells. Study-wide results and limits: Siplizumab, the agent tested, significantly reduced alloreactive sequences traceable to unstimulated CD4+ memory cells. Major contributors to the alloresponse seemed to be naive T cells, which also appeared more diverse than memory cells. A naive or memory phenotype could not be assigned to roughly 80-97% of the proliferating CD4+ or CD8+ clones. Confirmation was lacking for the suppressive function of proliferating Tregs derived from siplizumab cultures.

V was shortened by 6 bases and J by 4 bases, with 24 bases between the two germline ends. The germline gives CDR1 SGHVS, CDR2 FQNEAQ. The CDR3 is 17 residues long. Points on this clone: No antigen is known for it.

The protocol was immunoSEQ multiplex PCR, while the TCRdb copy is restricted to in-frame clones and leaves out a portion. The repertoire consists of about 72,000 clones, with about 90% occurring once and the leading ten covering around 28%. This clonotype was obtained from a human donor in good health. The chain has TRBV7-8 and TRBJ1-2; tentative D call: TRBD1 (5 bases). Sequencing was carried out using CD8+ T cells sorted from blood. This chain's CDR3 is CASSTFTWGEGSYGYTF. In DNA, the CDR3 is TGTGCCAGCAGTACTTTTACCTGGGGGGAAGGGAGCTATGGCTACACCTTC.